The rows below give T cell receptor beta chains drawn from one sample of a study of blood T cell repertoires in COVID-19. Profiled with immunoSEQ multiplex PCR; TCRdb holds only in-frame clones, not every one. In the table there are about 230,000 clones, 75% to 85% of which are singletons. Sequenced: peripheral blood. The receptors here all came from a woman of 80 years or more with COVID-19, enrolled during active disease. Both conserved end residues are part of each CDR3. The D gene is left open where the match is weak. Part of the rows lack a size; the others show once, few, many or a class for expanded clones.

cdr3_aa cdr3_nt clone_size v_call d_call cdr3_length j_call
CASSQGTGTSGGEGFF TGTGCCAGCAGCCAGGGAACCGGGACTAGCGGGGGAGAGGGGTTCTTC NA TRBV3-1/TRBV3-2 TRBD2 16 TRBJ2-1
CAISESLGLAEFYNEQFF TGTGCCATCAGTGAGTCTCTAGGACTAGCGGAGTTCTACAATGAGCAGTTCTTC few TRBV10-3 TRBD2 18 TRBJ2-1
CASSSDRGNSPLHF TGTGCCAGCTCCTCCGACAGGGGTAATTCACCCCTCCACTTT NA TRBV18 TRBD1 14 TRBJ1-6
CASSTGYQPQHF TGTGCCAGCTCCACAGGGTATCAGCCCCAGCATTTT NA TRBV19 NA 12 TRBJ1-5
CASSLGQGLSGELFF TGTGCCAGCTCACTGGGACAGGGGCTGAGCGGGGAGCTGTTTTTT few TRBV18 TRBD1 15 TRBJ2-2
CASSRSGTAAGGNTIYF TGTGCCAGCAGCCGTTCCGGGACTGCCGCCGGAGGAAACACCATATATTTT few TRBV7-2 NA 17 TRBJ1-3
CASSLDGQGNQPQHF TGTGCCAGCAGCTTAGACGGTCAGGGCAATCAGCCCCAGCATTTT NA TRBV7-9 NA 15 TRBJ1-5
CAAGGTANYGYTF TGTGCCGCGGGGGGGACAGCTAACTATGGCTACACCTTC once TRBV10-3 TRBD1 13 TRBJ1-2
CASSQQGNYGYTF TGTGCCAGCAGCCAGCAGGGCAACTATGGCTACACCTTC NA TRBV12-3/TRBV12-4 NA 13 TRBJ1-2
CASSLRSEAFF TGTGCCAGCAGTTTACGGTCTGAAGCTTTCTTT NA TRBV28 NA 11 TRBJ1-1
CASSQLDREPFF TGTGCCAGCAGCCAACTGGACAGGGAACCTTTCTTT NA TRBV3-1/TRBV3-2 TRBD1 12 TRBJ1-1
CASSQDRWRREAFF TGTGCCAGCAGCCAAGATAGATGGAGGAGGGAAGCTTTCTTT NA TRBV4-2 NA 14 TRBJ1-1
CASSLGRPQPQHF TGTGCCAGCAGCTTAGGGCGGCCACAGCCCCAGCATTTT NA TRBV11-2 NA 13 TRBJ1-5
CAIGLSESSYEQYF TGTGCCATCGGGCTTAGCGAGAGCTCCTACGAGCAGTACTTC NA TRBV10-3 NA 14 TRBJ2-7
CASSLQGLGATEAFF TGTGCCAGCAGTCTTCAGGGACTTGGGGCAACTGAAGCTTTCTTT once TRBV6-5 NA 15 TRBJ1-1
CASSLVGTGNYEQYF TGTGCCAGCAGCTTAGTCGGCACAGGGAATTACGAGCAGTACTTC NA TRBV7-2 NA 15 TRBJ2-7
CASSVEEGRNSPLHF TGTGCCAGCAGCGTAGAGGAGGGGAGAAATTCACCCCTCCACTTT once TRBV9 NA 15 TRBJ1-6
CSAGQSSYGYTF TGCAGCGCCGGACAGTCAAGCTATGGCTACACCTTC once TRBV29-1 NA 12 TRBJ1-2
CAISPGLAASAELETQYF TGTGCCATCAGTCCGGGACTAGCGGCCTCAGCGGAATTAGAGACCCAGTACTTC few TRBV10-3 TRBD2 18 TRBJ2-5
CASSLTGQGSYEQYF TGTGCCAGCAGCTTAACAGGACAGGGTTCCTACGAGCAGTACTTC NA TRBV7-2 TRBD1 15 TRBJ2-7
CASSLGVAGGYEQYF TGTGCCAGCAGCTTGGGGGTAGCGGGAGGATACGAGCAGTACTTC NA TRBV5-4 TRBD2 15 TRBJ2-7
CASTTVSYNSPLHF TGTGCCAGCACGACAGTTTCATATAATTCACCCCTCCACTTT NA TRBV2 NA 14 TRBJ1-6
CSVENSGQGARGYTF TGCAGCGTTGAAAACTCCGGACAGGGGGCAAGAGGCTACACCTTC NA TRBV29-1 TRBD1 15 TRBJ1-2
CASSEEASYNEQFF TGTGCCAGCAGTGAAGAAGCCTCCTACAATGAGCAGTTCTTC NA TRBV2 NA 14 TRBJ2-1
CASSLGRVANTEAFF TGTGCCAGCAGCTTAGGGAGGGTGGCGAACACTGAAGCTTTCTTT NA TRBV7-9 NA 15 TRBJ1-1
CAWSDQQGPYGYTF TGTGCCTGGAGTGACCAGCAGGGGCCTTATGGCTACACCTTC NA TRBV30 NA 14 TRBJ1-2
CASSSPGQANTEAFF TGTGCCAGCAGCTCGCCTGGACAGGCGAACACTGAAGCTTTCTTT few TRBV11-3 TRBD1 15 TRBJ1-1
CASSPGASSYEQYF TGTGCCAGCTCCCCTGGGGCTTCCTCCTACGAGCAGTACTTC once TRBV18 NA 14 TRBJ2-7
CASSEHVYGYTF TGTGCCAGCAGCGAGCATGTTTATGGCTACACCTTC NA TRBV28 NA 12 TRBJ1-2
CASSQEGGGQPQHF TGTGCCAGCAGCCAAGAAGGGGGGGGTCAGCCCCAGCATTTT once TRBV3-1/TRBV3-2 NA 14 TRBJ1-5
CASSLTGEAPGEQYF TGCGCCAGCAGCCTGACGGGGGAGGCTCCTGGGGAGCAGTACTTC NA TRBV5-1 NA 15 TRBJ2-7
CASSRRLSGTGDVEKLFF TGTGCCAGCAGTCGAAGACTTTCCGGGACAGGGGATGTTGAAAAACTGTTTTTT NA TRBV6-6 TRBD1 18 TRBJ1-4
CASSLTGYPPIMQYF TGTGCCAGCAGTCTGACAGGGTACCCCCCAATAATGCAGTATTTT NA TRBV7-2 TRBD1 15 TRBJ2-3
CASSPRRNTEAFF TGCGCCAGCAGTCCCCGCAGGAACACTGAAGCTTTCTTT NA TRBV10-1 NA 13 TRBJ1-1
CASTLWTGIQETQYF TGTGCCAGCACCCTTTGGACAGGAATCCAAGAGACCCAGTACTTC NA TRBV6-5 TRBD1 15 TRBJ2-5
CASSYSTRLAGIEETQYF TGTGCCAGCAGTTACTCGACCCGACTAGCGGGGATCGAAGAGACCCAGTACTTC NA TRBV6-2/TRBV6-3 TRBD2 18 TRBJ2-5
CASSSLGTGGLYEQYF TGTGCCAGTAGCTCTCTAGGAACAGGGGGTTTGTACGAGCAGTACTTC NA TRBV19 TRBD1 16 TRBJ2-7
CASSDTGSGNTIYF TGTGCCAGCAGCGATACAGGGTCCGGAAACACCATATATTTT NA TRBV11-3 NA 14 TRBJ1-3
CASSRQGANLSPLHF TGCGCCAGCAGCCGACAGGGGGCGAACTTGAGTCCCCTCCACTTT NA TRBV5-1 TRBD1 15 TRBJ1-6
CATSLTSGGEQYF TGTGCCACCAGCCTGACTAGCGGGGGCGAGCAGTACTTC NA TRBV15 TRBD2 13 TRBJ2-7
CASSLDRASGEQYF TGTGCCAGCAGCCTCGACAGGGCGTCGGGCGAGCAGTACTTC NA TRBV27 TRBD1 14 TRBJ2-7
CAWSVLGTAHYGYTF TGTGCCTGGAGTGTCCTCGGGACAGCCCACTATGGCTACACCTTC few TRBV30 TRBD1 15 TRBJ1-2
CASTGTRVTGELFF TGTGCCAGCACCGGGACTAGAGTCACCGGGGAGCTGTTTTTT few TRBV7-2 TRBD2 14 TRBJ2-2
CAWRDRGFYEQYF TGTGCCTGGAGGGACAGGGGCTTCTACGAGCAGTACTTC once TRBV30 TRBD1 13 TRBJ2-7
CAWTPKGARTNEKLFF TGTGCCTGGACCCCGAAAGGGGCTAGGACTAATGAAAAACTGTTTTTT NA TRBV30 NA 16 TRBJ1-4
CATQGNGGYTF TGTGCCACACAGGGTAATGGTGGCTACACCTTC NA TRBV10-3 NA 11 TRBJ1-2